The source of this T cell receptor (beta chain) is a study of cytomegalovirus exposure and HLA in healthy donors. This CDR3 contains 14 residues. The germline CDR1 and CDR2 sequences are ENHRY and SYGVKD. The ends were cut back, 5 bases at V and 5 bases at J, with 13 bases in the middle. Amplification used 60 Vbeta primers and 13 Jbeta primers. The method was immunoSEQ multiplex PCR; TCRdb's version includes in-frame clones alone and lacks a portion of them. The sample includes more than 65,000 clones, about 73% seen only once; the top ten take 11%. This rearrangement joins TRBV10-3 to TRBJ2-1; D perhaps matches TRBD1 (5 bases). The source of this sequence is an older woman in good health and CMV-seropositive. What was sequenced was PBMCs. CDR3 protein: CAISRTQLDNEQFF. The CDR3 nucleotides read TGTGCCATCAGTAGGACACAGTTAGACAATGAGCAGTTCTTC.